This entry lists 4 T cell receptor beta chains sequenced from one sample in a study of T cells after yellow fever vaccination. TCRdb ran MiXCR on the 5' RACE reads and lists one entry per CDR3 protein. This table holds 300,000 to 400,000 distinct CDR3 sequences, around an eighth found once. Sequenced material: CD4+ T cells sorted from PBMCs, taken 15 days after the yellow fever booster vaccination. The receptors originated from a man between 18 and 29 years old who received the YFV17D yellow fever vaccine.

A few counts support this clonotype. The chain couples TRBV3-1 to TRBJ2-5; D unclear. The CDR3 consists of 11 residues. Germline lookup yields CDR1 LGHDT and CDR2 YNNKEL (reference sequence). V lost 4 bases and J 9 bases, leaving 9 bases between the germline ends. For the CDR3, the DNA is TGTGCCAGCAGCCCCGGAAGGGCCCAGTACTTC. Its translation: CASSPGRAQYF.

This clonotype was recorded a few times. The chain employs TRBV20-1 and TRBJ2-5; D perhaps matches TRBD2 (5 bases). Deletions cut 0 bases from V and 5 bases from J, with 13 bases between. Per germline, CDR1 DFQATT and CDR2 SNEGSKA (reference sequence). CDR3 size: 14 residues. CDR3 sequence: CSARDSVGWETQYF. DNA of the CDR3: TGCAGTGCTAGAGATAGCGTGGGGTGGGAGACCCAGTACTTC.

The sample holds a few counts of this clonotype. V and J are TRBV2 and TRBJ2-3, with D hard to call. The germline CDR1 and CDR2 sequences are SNHLY and FYNNEI. Trimming shortened V by 6 bases and J by 4 bases, and 14 bases separated the two germline ends. This CDR3 comprises 14 residues. In nucleotides, the CDR3 is TGTGCCAGCAGACCCAGGACCGGAGCAGATACGCAGTATTTT. As protein: CASRPRTGADTQYF.

This clonotype was seen more than once but under ten times. The gene calls are TRBV3-1 and TRBJ1-6; D may be TRBD1 (5 bases). Germline V gives CDR1 LGHDT, CDR2 YNNKEL (reference sequence). The ends were cut back, 2 bases at V and 8 bases at J, with 13 bases in the middle. The CDR3 loop spans 15 amino acids. Written as DNA, the CDR3 is TGTGCCAGCAGCCAATCCCCAGGGACGGATTCACCCCTCCACTTT. Translation: CASSQSPGTDSPLHF.